These 2 T cell receptor beta chains were all obtained from the same sample, sequenced in a study of T cells expressing NK-cell markers. TCRdb re-called the 5' RACE reads; one entry per CDR3 protein, DNA not given. The sample table sets out over 200,000 distinct CDR3 sequences. Sequences were obtained from blood T cells: a sorted CD56 or NKG2C T cell subset, CD4+ or CD8+ T cells, or bulk PBMC T cells (not recorded which). Receptors were obtained from a man younger than 30 in good health.

V gene TRBV12-3 or TRBV12-4 combines with J gene TRBJ2-2; TCRdb gives TRBD2 as the D gene, but with no DNA this cannot be confirmed. The CDR3 consists of 15 residues. CDR3 region: CASTAIQPATGELFF.

This chain links TRBV12-3 or TRBV12-4 with TRBJ2-7; the TCRdb D gene call, TRBD1, has no DNA to confirm it. The CDR3 has 12 residues. The CDR3: CASSPSNREQYF.